This record covers a single T cell receptor (beta chain). No antigen is known for it. Its ends do not fully match the called genes, so a read error is possible. Germline V lookup: CDR1 MNHEY, CDR2 SVGAGI. The CDR3 has 12 residues. The source of the sample is a study of response to subunit inactivated influenza vaccine. Points from the study as a whole: The authors offered the suggestion that each seasonal influenza vaccination recruits few new T cells.

TCRdb passed the RT-PCR reads through MiXCR, listing each CDR3 protein once. The profile covers approximately 290,000 distinct CDR3 sequences, with about 20% appearing a single time and about a tenth taken by the ten largest. The clonotype originates from a man between 45 and 75 years old who received an inactivated influenza vaccine. The sample consisted of PBMCs from blood, taken about 19 months after vaccination. V is TRBV6-5 and J is TRBJ1-1; TRBD1 might be the D (6 bases). The CDR3 DNA follows: TGTGCCAGCAGCTTCAGGGGAACTGAAGCTTACTTT. Amino acid sequence: CASSFRGTEAYF.